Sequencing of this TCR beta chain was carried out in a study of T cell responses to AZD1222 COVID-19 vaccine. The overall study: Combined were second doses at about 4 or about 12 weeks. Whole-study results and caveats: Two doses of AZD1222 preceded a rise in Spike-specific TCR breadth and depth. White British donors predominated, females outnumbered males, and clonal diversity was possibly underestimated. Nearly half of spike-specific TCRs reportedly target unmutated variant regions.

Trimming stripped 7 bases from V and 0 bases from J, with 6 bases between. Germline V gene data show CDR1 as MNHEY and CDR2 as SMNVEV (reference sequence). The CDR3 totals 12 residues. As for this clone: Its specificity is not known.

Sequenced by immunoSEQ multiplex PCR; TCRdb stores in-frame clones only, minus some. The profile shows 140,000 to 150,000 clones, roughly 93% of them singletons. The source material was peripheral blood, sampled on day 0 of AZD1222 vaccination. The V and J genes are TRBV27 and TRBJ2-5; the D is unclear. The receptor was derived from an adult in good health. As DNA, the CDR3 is TGTGCCAGCAAGAGCTACCAAGAGACCCAGTACTTC. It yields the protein CASKSYQETQYF.